This T cell receptor beta chain was captured in a study of shared clonotypes between healthy human individuals. At the level of the study: In total, the donors were a couple of women and a few men aged 18 to 49.

The CDR3 has 14 residues. V shed 2 bases and J shed 5 bases, with 10 bases lying between them. Germline V CDR1 and CDR2: MNHNS, SASEGT. A word on this clone: Its antigen is unidentified.

The assay was immunoSEQ multiplex PCR, and TCRdb's table has in-frame clones only and misses some. The sample records under 1,900,000 clones, 97% to 99% being singletons. The study's findings and limits: Compared with memory subsets, naive subsets generally had larger estimated richness. Generation probability values for non-shared clonotypes were lower than those for clonotypes shared by all four donors. Measured sharing among donors was expected to vary with sequencing depth.

The clonotype originates from a man aged 25-45 years in good health. The chain employs TRBV6-1 and TRBJ1-5, with D possibly TRBD1 on 5 matching bases. Sequencing used naive CD4+ T cells sorted from blood. Subset given: CD45RA+ positively selected. In DNA, the CDR3 is TGTGCCAGCAGTGAACCACCAGGGTATCAGCCCCAGCATTTT. As protein: CASSEPPGYQPQHF.